This T cell receptor (beta chain) was retrieved from a study of cytomegalovirus exposure and HLA in healthy donors. The trim removed 5 bases at V and 7 bases at J, leaving 6 bases unmatched. Germline V gene lookup returns CDR1 PRHDT and CDR2 FYEKMQ (reference sequence). This CDR3 contains 13 residues. Vbeta (60) and Jbeta (13) primers were used in the PCR. Clones were sequenced by immunoSEQ multiplex PCR, and TCRdb holds only the in-frame ones, with some missing. The data contain some 110,000 clones, 70% to 80% of them singletons. The sample holds one count of this clone. The clonotype was recovered from a man aged 30 to 39 in good health and CMV-seropositive. V gene TRBV13 combines with J gene TRBJ1-2; TRBD1 aligns across 8 bases. The sample consisted of PBMCs. The CDR3 nucleotides read TGTGCCAGCAGCACCGGACAGGGCCCTGGCTACACCTTC. This gives the protein CASSTGQGPGYTF.